This T cell receptor beta chain appears in the sequencing data of a study of CD8+CD57+ T cells in acquired aplastic anemia. In germline, CDR1 is LNHDA, CDR2 SQIVND (reference sequence). This CDR3 region has 14 residues. The J segment lost 2 bases and the V segment lost 1 base, leaving 2 bases of the junction unmatched. This clonotype has a count of ten or more. Profiling of TCR beta VDJ combinations and CDR3 sequences used genomic DNA as template. Via MiXCR, TCRdb re-called the reads, giving one row per CDR3 protein. The top ten clones hold roughly 0.89% of a sample with hundreds of thousands of distinct CDR3 sequences, roughly a third of them seen once. CD8+CD57+ cell expansion, shown by flow cytometry, had occurred in the patients selected for sequencing. All patients had severe acquired aplastic anemia.

This sequence was found in a human donor with aplastic anemia. Sequences were obtained from sorted CD4+, CD8+, or CD8+CD57+ T cells (not recorded which) from PBMCs. The V gene is TRBV19, the J gene TRBJ2-7, with 7 bases fitting TRBD2. Here the CDR3 reads CASSIARGTYEQYF. The CDR3 DNA follows: TGTGCCAGTAGTATAGCGCGGGGGACCTACGAGCAGTACTTC.